Listed here is a single TCR beta chain. Its target is unknown. The sample originates from a study of blood T cells in healthy people across ages. Whole-study results and caveats: Correlation between TCR beta diversity and naive T cell percentage was strong.

Germline values: CDR1 SNHLY, CDR2 FYNNEI. Trimming pared 3 bases from V and 0 bases from J, leaving 18 bases between. CDR3 length: 17 amino acids. The donors, aged about 6 to 100, were healthy Caucasians from Russia. Together with a sample-barcoded 5' primer, a J-beta primer mix was included in a second PCR lasting roughly 6 to 12 cycles. With 12 random nucleotides, a template-switch adaptor tagged each individual cDNA molecule. TCRdb reanalysed the 5' RACE reads using MiXCR and keeps one entry per CDR3 protein. The top ten clones hold 29% of a sample with about 290,000 distinct CDR3 sequences, 27% of them seen once.

Sequenced sample: blood. The chain uses TRBV2 and TRBJ2-7; D possibly uses TRBD1 or TRBD2 (5 bases each). This receptor was identified in a woman in her seventies in good health. CDR3 residues: CASSDSNSPGSSYEQYF. In DNA form, the CDR3 reads TGTGCCAGCAGTGACAGTAACAGTCCAGGGAGCTCCTACGAGCAGTACTTC.